This T cell receptor beta chain is drawn from a study of response to subunit inactivated influenza vaccine (dated by TCRdb to the late 2010s). General notes on the study: Deep quantitative profiling of the T cell receptor repertoire was used in the study to follow responses to a trivalent subunit inactivated influenza vaccine. Results the study describes overall, beyond this receptor: It was suggested by the authors that each seasonal influenza vaccination may recruit only a limited number of new T cells.

The CDR3 holds 15 amino acids from the cysteine to the phenylalanine. The only DNA kept is the CDR3, 45 bases in frame from the first base. As encoded in the germline V gene (reference sequence), CDR1 is DFQATT while CDR2 is SNEGSKA. The junction carries 15 bases between V and J, which are trimmed by 3 bases and 0 bases respectively. Libraries came from RT-PCR. Sequenced on an Illumina HiSeq 2500. TCRdb itself trimmed the public reads at Q25 with fastp, ran MiXCR and retained productive beta chains. Identical CDR3 proteins give one entry, which carries the most common genes and DNA. This sample comprises about 570,000 distinct CDR3 sequences, around 11% of them detected only once. The ten largest clones capture approximately 11% of the sample. In its sample, this clonotype was seen a few times. It has no known antigen specificity. The input lacks base qualities; no much larger clone sits a single base away.

These data also featured in a second study, about T cells expressing NK-cell markers. From the second report: 5'RACE template switching, by which a universal primer site and unique molecular identifiers were added, was used to make TCR beta cDNA libraries. Several donors provided sorted CD3+CD56+NKG2C+, CD3+CD56+NKG2C- and CD3+CD56-NKG2C+ T-cell subsets, whose TCR beta-chain repertoires were profiled. Among the eight sequenced donors, only one was HCMV-seronegative, while the other seven were HCMV-seropositive. To restrict sorting to alphabetaTCR-expressing T cells, an anti-gammadeltaTCR antibody was added in several experiments. In five to seven donors, the dominant CD3+CD56+NKG2C+ clonotypes were found to rank among the top 10 CD8+ clonotypes and to make up about 1.0-7.0% of CD8+ T cells. Those dominant clonotypes were again the most abundant among CD3+CD56-NKG2C+ cells in a few donors, at about 25-60.1%. Whether the expanded NKG2C-expressing T cell clones were specific for HCMV antigens remained unclear. The study sequenced eight donors, all healthy volunteers chosen at random: three men and five women. HCMV-specific IgG was detected in serum with a commercial ELISA kit to determine HCMV serostatus. Peripheral blood mononuclear cells were isolated from blood by Ficoll density gradient centrifugation. Bulk peripheral blood T-cell repertoires were additionally sequenced from unsorted PBMC for roughly six donors. cDNA synthesis was primed from the TCR beta constant segment and was followed by two successive PCR amplification steps. The libraries were sequenced on Illumina HiSeq 2000/2500, MiSeq or NextSeq, producing 2 x 150 bp reads. MIGEC was used to demultiplex reads and group reads by UMI, and MiTCR was used to assemble and quantify clonotypes. Only TCR cDNA sequences supported by at least two reads were kept to exclude erroneous sequences. Downstream repertoire analysis used the tcR package, and clonotypes were matched across fractions by CDR3 nucleotide sequence plus V segment. Antigen specificity was annotated against VDJdb with VDJmatch, allowing one amino acid substitution in CDR3.

Rearrangement joined TRBV20-1 to TRBJ2-7; the D gene identity is not certain. This receptor was taken from a man in his fifties or sixties who received an inactivated influenza vaccine. Donor details come from another sample of the same person, matched by shared clones. Sequencing used PBMCs from blood, obtained on the day of vaccination. The DNA sequence is given as TGCAGTGCTAGTGTGGGTTCCCCTAACTCCTACGAGCAGTACTTC. Translation gives CSASVGSPNSYEQYF.